The 12 T cell receptor beta chains presented below share a single source sample, sequenced in a study of blood T cell repertoires in COVID-19. Only in-frame clones appear in the TCRdb table, and some are missing; sequencing was by immunoSEQ multiplex PCR. Among around 300,000 clones listed, more than 80% were seen once. The sample taken for sequencing was PBMCs or T cells enriched from blood (not recorded which). The source is a young woman who had recovered from COVID-19.

The chain employs TRBV18 and TRBJ1-4, with D hard to call. V was trimmed by 1 base and J by 5 bases, leaving 11 bases between them. The CDR3 extends over 15 amino acids. The germline V gene encodes CDR1 KGHSH and CDR2 LQKENI. The DNA for the CDR3 is TGTGCCAGCTCACCACAGGAGGGCGGGAATGAAAAACTGTTTTTT. Amino acid sequence: CASSPQEGGNEKLFF. The full variable domain, with the rest looked up from reference TRBV18 and TRBJ1-4, is NAGVMQNPRHLVRRRGQEARLRCSPMKGHSHVYWYRQLPEEGLKFMVYLQKENIIDESGMPKERFSAEFPKEGPSILRIQQVVRGDSAAYFCASSPQEGGNEKLFFGSGTQLSVL.

This clone appeared a single time. J is TRBJ1-1 and V is TRBV4-2; D not resolved. Trimming took 1 base from V and 5 from J, leaving 11 bases between them. The CDR3 spans 14 residues. Germline V CDR1 and CDR2: LGHNA, YNFKEQ. CDR3 DNA: TGTGCCAGCAGCCAAGGTGGAGCGGGGACTGAAGCTTTCTTT. Protein product: CASSQGGAGTEAFF.

In DNA form, the CDR3 reads TGCGCCAGCGGGCCCTCCTACGAGCAGTACTTC. This codes for CASGPSYEQYF. This sequence joins TRBV10-2 and TRBJ2-7; D gene ambiguous. CDR1 is WSHSY, CDR2 SAAADI, per germline. CDR3 length: 11 amino acids. Trimming left V 8 bases short and J 0 bases short, with 5 bases between.

V gene TRBV5-1 combines with J gene TRBJ1-6; possible D gene TRBD1, 5 bases. CDR3 size: 14 residues. V was trimmed by 0 bases and J by 8 bases, leaving 9 bases between them. Germline V gene sequence: CDR1 SGHRS, CDR2 YFSETQ. The CDR3 here is CASSLAQGYSPLHF. Here the CDR3 DNA reads TGCGCCAGCAGCTTGGCCCAGGGATATTCACCCCTCCACTTT.

This chain joins TRBV4-2 and TRBJ1-2; 8 bases fit TRBD1. Trimming took 1 base from V and 6 from J; bases not matched to a gene: 7. Germline assignment: CDR1 LGHNA and CDR2 YNFKEQ. This CDR3 is built from 15 residues. The DNA for the CDR3 is TGTGCCAGCAGCCAAGGTCCGGACAGGGCCAATGGCTACACCTTC. Amino acid sequence: CASSQGPDRANGYTF.

The chain joins TRBV11-2 to TRBJ2-5, with D perhaps matching TRBD1 (6 bases). Germline V gene data show CDR1 as SGHAT and CDR2 as FQNNGV. CDR3 length equals 15 residues. V lost 5 bases, J lost 3 bases, and 16 bases lay in between. The CDR3 spells CASSPDRTAKETQYF. Here the CDR3 DNA reads TGTGCCAGCAGCCCTGATCGGACAGCAAAAGAGACCCAGTACTTC.

The count of this clone is one. The V gene is TRBV27, the J gene TRBJ2-5, with 9 bases matching TRBD1. V was pared by 4 bases and J by 9 bases, with 12 bases of the junction left unmatched. The CDR3 is 15 amino acids. Germline CDR1 reads MNHEY; CDR2 reads SMNVEV (reference sequence). The CDR3 sequence: CASSSRRGQGPAQYF. CDR3 in DNA: TGTGCCAGCAGTTCCCGACGGGGACAGGGCCCAGCCCAGTACTTC.

The chain joins TRBV27 to TRBJ1-2; D is unclear. Per germline, CDR1 MNHEY and CDR2 SMNVEV (reference sequence). Trimming removed 7 bases from V and 0 bases from J, with 15 bases in between. The CDR3 is 15 residues long. In DNA, the CDR3 is TGTGCCAGCACCCTCAGGCTTTCGCCTAACTATGGCTACACCTTC. Translation gives CASTLRLSPNYGYTF.

The rearrangement joins TRBV2 to TRBJ1-5, with no clear D. V was pared by 3 bases and J by 1 base, with 13 bases between. The germline V gene encodes CDR1 SNHLY and CDR2 FYNNEI. The CDR3 totals 16 residues. CDR3 DNA sequence: TGTGCCAGCAGTGATGCGGCAAACCTGAGCAATCAGCCCCAGCATTTT. Residues: CASSDAANLSNQPQHF.

The CDR3 reads CASSLGPGLAGDWFF. DNA for the CDR3: TGTGCCAGCAGCTTGGGGCCGGGACTAGCGGGGGACTGGTTCTTC. The chain carries TRBV5-6 and TRBJ2-1; 14 nucleotides align to TRBD2. CDR1 and CDR2 (germline): SGHDT, YYEEEE. With 0 bases clipped from V and 15 bases from J, the junction kept 8 bases outside the gene matches. CDR3 length: 15 amino acids.

Notes on this clone: Other DNA variants within this sample encode the same CDR3. The chain combines TRBV21-1 with TRBJ2-6; the table names TRBD1, a call not compared with the DNA. TRBV21-1 is a documented pseudogene. This CDR3 contains 18 residues. CDR3 protein: CASSKRWDRASGANVLTF. CDR3 coding DNA: TGTGCCAGCAGCAAAAGGTGGGACAGAGCCTCTGGGGCCAACGTCTTGACTTTC.

The V gene is TRBV7-8, the J gene TRBJ1-5; 9 bases fit TRBD1. The CDR3 length is 16 residues. Trimming removed 2 bases from V and 6 bases from J; junction bases left unmatched: 8. Germline V lookup: CDR1 SGHVS, CDR2 FQNEAQ. CDR3 loop: CASSLSGTGFGQPQHF. CDR3 sequence (DNA): TGTGCCAGCAGCTTAAGTGGGACAGGGTTCGGTCAGCCCCAGCATTTT.